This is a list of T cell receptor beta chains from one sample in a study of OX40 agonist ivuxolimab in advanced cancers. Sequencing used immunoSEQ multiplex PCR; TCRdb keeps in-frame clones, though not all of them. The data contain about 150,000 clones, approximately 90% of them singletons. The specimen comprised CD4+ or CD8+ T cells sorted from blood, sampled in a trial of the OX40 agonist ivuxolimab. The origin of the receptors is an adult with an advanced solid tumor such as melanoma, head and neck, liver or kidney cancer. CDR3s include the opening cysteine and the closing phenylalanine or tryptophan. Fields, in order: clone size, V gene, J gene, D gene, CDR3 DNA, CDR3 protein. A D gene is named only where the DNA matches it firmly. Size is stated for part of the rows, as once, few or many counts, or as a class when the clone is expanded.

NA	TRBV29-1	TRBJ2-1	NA	TGCAGCGCTCAGGGTCTCTCCTACAATGAGCAGTTCTTC	CSAQGLSYNEQFF
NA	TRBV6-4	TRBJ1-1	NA	TGTGCCAGCAGTGAAACTAGGTGGACTGAAGCTTTCTTT	CASSETRWTEAFF
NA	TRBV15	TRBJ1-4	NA	TGTGCCACCAGCAGAGATGTAGGGTCAGGGGAAAAACTGTTTTTT	CATSRDVGSGEKLFF
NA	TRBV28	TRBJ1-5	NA	TGTGCCAGCAGTTTATTAGGGGCGGTGGGCAATCAGCCCCAGCATTTT	CASSLLGAVGNQPQHF
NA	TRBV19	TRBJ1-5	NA	TGTGCCAGTAGATTCAGGGGAAGTCAGCCCCAGCATTTT	CASRFRGSQPQHF
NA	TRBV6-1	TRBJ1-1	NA	TGTGCCAGCAAAGGCAGTTCGGAAGCTTTCTTT	CASKGSSEAFF
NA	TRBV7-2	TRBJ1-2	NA	TGTGCCAGCAGCTTAGAGACAGCTGGATATGGCTACACCTTC	CASSLETAGYGYTF
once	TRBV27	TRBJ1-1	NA	TGTGCCAGCAGTTTAGTTGGAGGGAACACTGAAGCTTTCTTT	CASSLVGGNTEAFF
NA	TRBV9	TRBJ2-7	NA	TGTGCCAGCAGCCTCGGGGGTCCCTCCTACGAGCAGTACTTC	CASSLGGPSYEQYF
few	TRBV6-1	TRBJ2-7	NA	TGTGCCAGCAATTCGGGACACCAGTACTTC	CASNSGHQYF
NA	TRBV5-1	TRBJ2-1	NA	TGCGCCAGCAGCTTCGTCGGAGCCAATATTTACAATGAGCAGTTCTTC	CASSFVGANIYNEQFF
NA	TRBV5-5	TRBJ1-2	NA	TGTGCCAGCAGCCCCCAGGGAGACTATGGCTACACCTTC	CASSPQGDYGYTF
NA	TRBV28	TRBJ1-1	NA	TGTGCCAGCAGTTGGGCGGGAGGGATCGCTGAAGCTTTCTTT	CASSWAGGIAEAFF
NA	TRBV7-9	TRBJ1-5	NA	TGTGCCAGCAGCTTAGAAGGATATAGCAATCAGCCCCAGCATTTT	CASSLEGYSNQPQHF
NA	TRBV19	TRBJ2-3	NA	TGTGCCAGTAGTTTTGGGGGGCGCACAGATACGCAGTATTTT	CASSFGGRTDTQYF
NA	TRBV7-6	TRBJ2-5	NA	TGTGCCAGCAGCTCCCAAGAGACCCAGTACTTC	CASSSQETQYF
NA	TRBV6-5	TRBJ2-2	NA	TGTGCCAGCAGTTATTACTCGGTGGACACCGGGGAGCTGTTTTTT	CASSYYSVDTGELFF
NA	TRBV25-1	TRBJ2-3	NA	TGTGCCAGCAGAGGGGGGCTAGGGGCAGATACGCAGTATTTT	CASRGGLGADTQYF
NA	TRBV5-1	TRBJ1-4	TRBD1	TGCGCCAGCAGCCAGTTTGAACAGGGGGCGTCTAATGAAAAACTGTTTTTT	CASSQFEQGASNEKLFF
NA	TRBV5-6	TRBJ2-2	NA	TGTGCCAGCAGCCTGAAGACAGGCCTTCAAAACGGGGAGCTGTTTTTT	CASSLKTGLQNGELFF
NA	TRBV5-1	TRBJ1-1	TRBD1	TGCGCCAGCAGCTGGGGACAGGGCCACATGAACACTGAAGCTTTCTTT	CASSWGQGHMNTEAFF
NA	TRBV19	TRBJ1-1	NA	TGTGCCAGTAGAAAGGGCCAGGGAGGGGGGAACACTGAAGCTTTCTTT	CASRKGQGGGNTEAFF
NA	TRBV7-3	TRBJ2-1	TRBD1	TGTGCCAGCAGCGGGACAGGGAGTGGTGAGCAGTTCTTC	CASSGTGSGEQFF
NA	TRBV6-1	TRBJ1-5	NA	TGTGCCAGCAGGTCAGGGATGTCGGGCAATCAGCCCCAGCATTTT	CASRSGMSGNQPQHF
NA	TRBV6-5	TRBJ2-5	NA	TGTGCCAGCAGTTACTTTGGAACAGCTGAAGAGACCCAGTACTTC	CASSYFGTAEETQYF
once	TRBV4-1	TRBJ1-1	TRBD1	TGCGCCAGCAGCCGAGATTTGGACAGGGGGCGTAGGGCTTTCTTT	CASSRDLDRGRRAFF
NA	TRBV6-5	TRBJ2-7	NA	TGTGCCAGCAGTAGTCGTTACGAGCAGTACTTC	CASSSRYEQYF
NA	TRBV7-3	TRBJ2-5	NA	TGTGCCAGCAGCTCCCCAGGCCAAGAGACCCAGTACTTC	CASSSPGQETQYF
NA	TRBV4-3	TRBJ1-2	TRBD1	TGCGCCAGCAGCCAAGGTGGGGACAGGTACTTCTATGGCTACACCTTC	CASSQGGDRYFYGYTF
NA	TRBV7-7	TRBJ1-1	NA	TGTGCTAGCAGCCTTACAGAGAACACTGAAGCTTTCTTT	CASSLTENTEAFF
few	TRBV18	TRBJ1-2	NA	TGTGCCAGCTCACCGGGGACCGAGACTAACTATGGCTACACCTTC	CASSPGTETNYGYTF
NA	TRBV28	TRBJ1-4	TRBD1	TGTGCCAGCAGTTCCACCGGGACAGGGCTTGAAAAACTGTTTTTT	CASSSTGTGLEKLFF
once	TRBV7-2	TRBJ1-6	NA	TGTGCCAGCAGCTCCCAGGGATCATCACCCCTCCACTTT	CASSSQGSSPLHF
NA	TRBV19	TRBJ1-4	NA	TGTGCCAGTAGCAAGGGACGACGGAATGAAAAACTGTTTTTT	CASSKGRRNEKLFF
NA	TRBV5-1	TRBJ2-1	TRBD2	TGCGCCAGCAGCTCCCGACTAGCGGGAGGCAATGAGCAGTTCTTC	CASSSRLAGGNEQFF
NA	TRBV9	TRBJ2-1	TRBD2	TGTGCCAGCAGCGGTACGGGGACTAGCGGGACAAACGGAATCTACAATGAGCAGTTCTTC	CASSGTGTSGTNGIYNEQFF
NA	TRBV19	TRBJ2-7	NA	TGTGCCAGTAGTCGGGACACCAAGAGCTCCTACGAGCAGTACTTC	CASSRDTKSSYEQYF
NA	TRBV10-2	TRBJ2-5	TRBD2	TGCGCCAGCAGTGATACGGGAGGACGGGGAGAGACCCAGTACTTC	CASSDTGGRGETQYF
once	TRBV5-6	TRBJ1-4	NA	TGTGCCAGCAGCCTTAGTTTGGGATTGGATGAAAAACTGTTTTTT	CASSLSLGLDEKLFF
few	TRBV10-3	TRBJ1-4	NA	TGTGCCATCAGTGAGGGCTGGGCTGCAACTAATGAAAAACTGTTTTTT	CAISEGWAATNEKLFF